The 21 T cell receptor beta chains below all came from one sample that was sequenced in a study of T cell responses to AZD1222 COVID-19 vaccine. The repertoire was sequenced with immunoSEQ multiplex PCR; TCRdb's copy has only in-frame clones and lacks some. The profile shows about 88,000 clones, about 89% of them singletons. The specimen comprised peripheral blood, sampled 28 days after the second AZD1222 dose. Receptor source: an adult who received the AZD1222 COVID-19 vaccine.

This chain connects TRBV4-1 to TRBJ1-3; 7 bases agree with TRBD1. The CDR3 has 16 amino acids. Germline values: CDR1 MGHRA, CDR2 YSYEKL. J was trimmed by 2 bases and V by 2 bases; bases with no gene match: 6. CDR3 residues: CASSQKTGTAGNTIYF. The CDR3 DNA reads TGCGCCAGCAGCCAAAAAACCGGGACAGCTGGAAACACCATATATTTT.

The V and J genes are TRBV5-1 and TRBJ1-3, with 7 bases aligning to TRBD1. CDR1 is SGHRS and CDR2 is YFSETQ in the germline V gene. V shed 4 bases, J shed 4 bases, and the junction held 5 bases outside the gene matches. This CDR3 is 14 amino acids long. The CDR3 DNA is TGCGCCAGCAGCAGGACAGGTTCCGGAAACACCATATATTTT. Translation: CASSRTGSGNTIYF.

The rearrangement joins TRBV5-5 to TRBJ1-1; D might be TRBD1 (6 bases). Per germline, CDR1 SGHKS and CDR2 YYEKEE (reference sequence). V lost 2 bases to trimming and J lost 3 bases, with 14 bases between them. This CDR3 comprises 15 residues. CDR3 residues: CASSLQGRGDTEAFF. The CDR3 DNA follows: TGTGCCAGCAGCTTACAGGGTAGGGGTGACACTGAAGCTTTCTTT.

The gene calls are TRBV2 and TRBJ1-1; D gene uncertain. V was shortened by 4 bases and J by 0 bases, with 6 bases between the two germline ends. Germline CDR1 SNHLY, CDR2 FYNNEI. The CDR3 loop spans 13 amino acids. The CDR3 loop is CASSAQLNTEAFF. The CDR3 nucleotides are TGTGCCAGCAGTGCGCAGTTGAACACTGAAGCTTTCTTT.

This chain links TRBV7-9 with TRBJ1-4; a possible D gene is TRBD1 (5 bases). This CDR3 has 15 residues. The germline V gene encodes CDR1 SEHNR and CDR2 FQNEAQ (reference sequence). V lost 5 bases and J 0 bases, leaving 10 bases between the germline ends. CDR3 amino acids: CASSTGGSTNEKLFF. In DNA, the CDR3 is TGTGCCAGCAGCACCGGGGGTTCAACTAATGAAAAACTGTTTTTT.

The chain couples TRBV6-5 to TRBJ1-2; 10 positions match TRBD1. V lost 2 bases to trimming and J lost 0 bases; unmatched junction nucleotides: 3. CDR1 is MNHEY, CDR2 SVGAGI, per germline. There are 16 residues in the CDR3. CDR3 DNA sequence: TGTGCCAGCAGTTACACGACAGGGGGCACTAACTATGGCTACACCTTC. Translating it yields CASSYTTGGTNYGYTF.

The CDR3 region is CASSNRGRGAGDTQYF. CDR3 DNA: TGCGCCAGCAGCAACCGGGGTAGGGGGGCCGGGGATACGCAGTATTTT. The gene calls are TRBV4-1 and TRBJ2-3, with D perhaps assigned TRBD1 or TRBD2 (6 bases each). This CDR3 has 16 amino acids. V was shortened by 5 bases and J by 6 bases, with 21 bases between the two germline ends. Germline V gene data show CDR1 as MGHRA and CDR2 as YSYEKL.

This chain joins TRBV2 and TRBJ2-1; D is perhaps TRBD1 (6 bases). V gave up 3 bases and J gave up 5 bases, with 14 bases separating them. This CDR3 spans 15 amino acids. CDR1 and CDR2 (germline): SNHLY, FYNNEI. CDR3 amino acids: CASSDWQGLNNEQFF. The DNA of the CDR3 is TGTGCCAGCAGTGATTGGCAGGGGCTTAACAATGAGCAGTTCTTC.

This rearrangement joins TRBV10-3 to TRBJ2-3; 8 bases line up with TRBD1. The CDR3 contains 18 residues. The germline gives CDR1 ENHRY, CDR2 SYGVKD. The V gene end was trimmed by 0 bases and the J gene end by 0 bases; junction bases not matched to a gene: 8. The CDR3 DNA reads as TGTGCCATCAGTGAGTCGCAGCAGGGGGCCCTTAGCACAGATACGCAGTATTTT. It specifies CAISESQQGALSTDTQYF.

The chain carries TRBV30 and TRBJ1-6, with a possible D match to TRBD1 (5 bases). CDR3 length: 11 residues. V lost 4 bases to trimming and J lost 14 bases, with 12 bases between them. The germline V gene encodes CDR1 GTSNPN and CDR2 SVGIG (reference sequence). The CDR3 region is CAWNGGASLHF. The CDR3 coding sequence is TGTGCCTGGAACGGAGGGGCATCCCTCCACTTT.

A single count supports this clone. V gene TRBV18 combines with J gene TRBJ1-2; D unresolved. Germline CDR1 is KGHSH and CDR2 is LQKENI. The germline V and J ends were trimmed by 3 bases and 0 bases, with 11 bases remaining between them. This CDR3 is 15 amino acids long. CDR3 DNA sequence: TGTGCCAGCTCACCCCTCCCTGGCGCTAACTATGGCTACACCTTC. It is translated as CASSPLPGANYGYTF.

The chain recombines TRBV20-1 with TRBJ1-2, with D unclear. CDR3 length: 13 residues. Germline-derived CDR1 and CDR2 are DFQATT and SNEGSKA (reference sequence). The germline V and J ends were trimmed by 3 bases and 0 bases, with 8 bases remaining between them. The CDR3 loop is CSASDRTNYGYTF. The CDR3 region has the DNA TGCAGTGCTAGTGATAGGACTAACTATGGCTACACCTTC.

CDR3 protein: CASSLFSRVETQYF. The CDR3 nucleotides are TGCGCCAGCAGCTTGTTTTCCAGGGTTGAGACCCAGTACTTC. The chain recombines TRBV5-1 with TRBJ2-5; a possible D gene is TRBD1 (5 bases). Germline assignment: CDR1 SGHRS and CDR2 YFSETQ. V lost 1 base to trimming and J lost 5 bases, with 12 bases between them. The CDR3 contains 14 residues.

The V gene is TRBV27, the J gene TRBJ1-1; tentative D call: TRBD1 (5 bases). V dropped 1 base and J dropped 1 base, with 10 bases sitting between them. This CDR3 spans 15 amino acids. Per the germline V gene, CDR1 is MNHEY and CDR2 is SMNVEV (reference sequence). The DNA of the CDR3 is TGTGCCAGCAGTTTATGGGACGGGAAGAACACTGAAGCTTTCTTT. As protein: CASSLWDGKNTEAFF.

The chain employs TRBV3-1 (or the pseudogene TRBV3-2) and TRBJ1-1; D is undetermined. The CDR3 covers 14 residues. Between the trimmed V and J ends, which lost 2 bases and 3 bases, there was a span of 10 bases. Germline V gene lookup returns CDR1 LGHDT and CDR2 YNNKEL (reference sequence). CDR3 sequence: CASSQLRADTEAFF. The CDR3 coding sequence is TGTGCCAGCAGCCAACTAAGGGCAGACACTGAAGCTTTCTTT.

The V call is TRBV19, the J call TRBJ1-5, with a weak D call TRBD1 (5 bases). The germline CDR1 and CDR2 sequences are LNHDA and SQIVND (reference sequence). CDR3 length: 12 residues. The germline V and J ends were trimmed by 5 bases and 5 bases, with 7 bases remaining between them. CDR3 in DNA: TGTGCCAGTAGTTTGGGGGATCAGCCCCAGCATTTT. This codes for CASSLGDQPQHF.

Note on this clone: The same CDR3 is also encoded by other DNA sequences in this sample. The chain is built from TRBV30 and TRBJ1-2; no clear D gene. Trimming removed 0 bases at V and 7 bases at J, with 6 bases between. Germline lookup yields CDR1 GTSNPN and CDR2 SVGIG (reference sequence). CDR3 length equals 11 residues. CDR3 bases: TGTGCCTGGAGTGTAGGAGGTGGCTACACCTTC. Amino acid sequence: CAWSVGGGYTF.

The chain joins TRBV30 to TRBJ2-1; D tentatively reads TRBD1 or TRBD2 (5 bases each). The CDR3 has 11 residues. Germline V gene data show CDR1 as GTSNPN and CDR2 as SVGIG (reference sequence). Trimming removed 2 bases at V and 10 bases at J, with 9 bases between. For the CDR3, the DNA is TGTGCCTGGAGTCTCTGGGACGAGCAGTTCTTC. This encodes CAWSLWDEQFF.

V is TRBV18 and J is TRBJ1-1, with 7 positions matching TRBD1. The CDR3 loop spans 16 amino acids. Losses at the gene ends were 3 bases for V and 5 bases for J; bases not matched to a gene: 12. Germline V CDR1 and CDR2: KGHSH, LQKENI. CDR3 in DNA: TGTGCCAGCTCACCGAGACAGGGAGGCGTAGTGACTGAAGCTTTCTTT. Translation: CASSPRQGGVVTEAFF.

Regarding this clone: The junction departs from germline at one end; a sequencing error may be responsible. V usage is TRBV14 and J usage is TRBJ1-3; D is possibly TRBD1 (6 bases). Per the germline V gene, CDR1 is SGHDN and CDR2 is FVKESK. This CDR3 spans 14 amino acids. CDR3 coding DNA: TGTGCCAGCAGACAAGGGGGTTCTGGAAACACCATATATTTT. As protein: CASRQGGSGNTIYF.

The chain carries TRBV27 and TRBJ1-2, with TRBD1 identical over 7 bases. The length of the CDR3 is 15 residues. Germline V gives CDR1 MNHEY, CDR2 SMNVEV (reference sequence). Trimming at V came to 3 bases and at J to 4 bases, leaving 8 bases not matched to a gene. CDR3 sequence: CASSFLKTGTYGYTF. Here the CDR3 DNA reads TGTGCCAGCAGTTTCCTAAAGACAGGGACCTATGGCTACACCTTC.